This T cell receptor (beta chain) is from a study of response to subunit inactivated influenza vaccine (dated by TCRdb to the late 2010s). Broadly, across the study: The study used deep quantitative T cell receptor repertoire profiling to track responses to a trivalent subunit inactivated influenza vaccine.

The CDR3 contains 15 residues, cysteine and phenylalanine counted. The sequence is cut down to CDR3 DNA, 45 bases in frame from base 1. The junction shows trimming of 0 bases on V and 7 bases on J, and the gene matches do not reach 4 bases of it. The germline V gene supplies CDR1 SGHNT and CDR2 YENEEA. General study outcomes and caveats: According to the authors, only a limited number of new T cells may be recruited by each seasonal influenza vaccination.

A remark on this clonotype: The antigen this receptor binds is unknown. Base qualities are not provided; no much larger clone lies one nucleotide away.

Library preparation used RT-PCR. TCRdb records Illumina HiSeq 2500 as the sequencer. In TCRdb, the public reads were trimmed at Q25 with fastp and aligned with MiXCR, with productive beta chains retained. Each record represents a unique CDR3 protein, reported with the most common genes and DNA among its rows. This sample comprises around 520,000 distinct CDR3 sequences, 12% of them detected only once. Jointly, the top ten make up roughly 10% of the sample. Sample: PBMCs from blood, taken on the day of vaccination. The sequence came from a man aged 50-59 years who received an inactivated influenza vaccine. Donor details come from another sample of the same person, matched by shared clones. The rearrangement joined TRBV11-3 to TRBJ2-1, and TRBD2 aligns with 9 junction nucleotides. The sequence in DNA is TGTGCCAGCAGCTTAGACGGACTAGCGTTTAATGAGCAGTTCTTC. It codes for CASSLDGLAFNEQFF.